A selection of T cell receptor beta chains follows, all from one sample in a study of graft-versus-host responses after intestinal transplantation. Their antigen targets remain unknown. The repertoire was sequenced with immunoSEQ multiplex PCR; TCRdb's copy has only in-frame clones and lacks some. Of approximately 90,000 clones in the sample, under 95% were seen once. The source material was unstimulated CD8+ T cells sorted from spleen or lymph node cells, sampled before transplant. The receptors originated from a human donor who was the organ donor for an intestinal transplant. The CDR3 runs from the conserved cysteine through the conserved F or W.

len	v_gene	j_gene	CDR3aa
14	TRBV11-3	TRBJ2-7	CASSLEMGSYEQYF
14	TRBV7-6	TRBJ2-7	CASSSQGGGNEQYF
16	TRBV13	TRBJ1-2	CASSPVRTGDTNGYTF
13	TRBV11-3	TRBJ2-5	CASRPVYQETQYF
13	TRBV29-1	TRBJ2-2	CSVRTGDTGELFF
15	TRBV5-5	TRBJ1-1	CASSLAGYVDTEAFF
17	TRBV15	TRBJ2-7	CATSRGGPRGFGYEQYF
13	TRBV19	TRBJ1-1	CASRFGENTEAFF
17	TRBV4-1	TRBJ2-3	CASSQVGLAGGADTQYF
14	TRBV6-1	TRBJ2-7	CASRDTGISYEQYF
15	TRBV5-5	TRBJ1-6	CASSASRAYNSPLHF
15	TRBV5-1	TRBJ2-2	CASSPGGSATGELFF
17	TRBV15	TRBJ1-5	CATSRDEGATSNQPQHF
19	TRBV4-1	-	CASSLKMGLAGTISYEQYF
14	TRBV11-2	TRBJ2-7	CASIPSTKSYEQYF
13	TRBV5-6	TRBJ1-1	CASSPGQYTEAFF
17	TRBV7-8	TRBJ2-2	CASVSGRGAGGTGELFF
14	TRBV27	TRBJ1-1	CASSLSRGNTEAFF
18	TRBV18	TRBJ2-7	CASSELGTSGIPSSEQYF
12	TRBV2	TRBJ1-1	CASSEAWGEASF
15	TRBV11-2	TRBJ1-4	CASSLPGTGDEKLFF
14	TRBV5-1	TRBJ2-7	CASSLVIEADEQYF
12	TRBV27	TRBJ2-7	CASSSTGVEQYF
16	TRBV9	TRBJ2-1	CASSAFASGSYNEQFF
14	TRBV5-6	TRBJ2-4	CASSLVGRGSPPYF
15	TRBV4-1	TRBJ2-5	CASSQVPGTKETQYF
14	TRBV30	TRBJ2-7	CAWVLAGESYEQYF
16	TRBV2	TRBJ2-1	CASSESVVGGYNEQFF
15	TRBV13	TRBJ2-7	CASSYGAGGQYEQYF
17	TRBV5-6	TRBJ1-2	CASSLAIYRGRRLGYTF
16	TRBV9	TRBJ1-2	CASSPLGGFGNYGYTF
16	TRBV6-1	TRBJ1-2	CASSEAPDEGRHGYTF
15	TRBV19	TRBJ2-7	CASSMGQGATYEQYF
18	TRBV5-5	TRBJ2-5	CASSLGVRAGGITETQYF
16	TRBV9	TRBJ1-2	CASSFPREGGGYGYTF
19	TRBV14	TRBJ1-3	CASSQDDRDRGPYATAQYF
16	TRBV6-1	TRBJ2-7	CASSEGPRDGRYEQYF
15	TRBV19	TRBJ1-2	CASSTSRTGMYGYTF
14	TRBV29-1	TRBJ2-7	CSVEKGGPVWEQYF
12	TRBV29-1	TRBJ2-5	CSVLQNQETQYF
13	TRBV5-1	TRBJ1-5	CASSPPGGQPQHF
13	TRBV9	TRBJ1-2	CASSPTGGGGYTF
16	TRBV4-1	TRBJ2-2	CASSQGGPANTGELFF
17	TRBV7-6	TRBJ1-1	CASSFLTAGLGDTEAFF
14	TRBV21-1	TRBJ1-2	CASQQPSGVHGYTF
13	TRBV9	TRBJ2-5	CASSVGGQETQYF
10	TRBV7-9	TRBJ2-3	CAAATDTQYF
15	TRBV2	TRBJ1-5	CASSERDGSNQPQHF
13	TRBV14	TRBJ2-3	CASSPWLGDTQYF
17	TRBV19	TRBJ1-5	CASSPTGSVFSNQPQHF
15	TRBV5-5	TRBJ1-1	CASSLGTGLNTEAFF
15	TRBV11-1	TRBJ2-7	CASSSWTGRPYEQYF